Following are 9 T cell receptor beta chains from one sample sequenced in a study of cytomegalovirus exposure and HLA in healthy donors. Here immunoSEQ multiplex PCR was the method, and the copy in TCRdb shows in-frame clones only, minus some. The data hold 60,000 to 65,000 clones, with roughly 95% observed a single time. The sample consisted of PBMCs. These receptors all stem from a woman younger than 35 in good health and CMV-seropositive.

V usage is TRBV2 and J usage is TRBJ2-5; tentative D call: TRBD2 (6 bases). The CDR3 runs to 14 residues. Germline values: CDR1 SNHLY, CDR2 FYNNEI. Trimming left V 8 bases short and J 5 bases short, with 18 bases between. The CDR3 sequence: CASVGLGAGETQYF. The CDR3 DNA is TGTGCCAGCGTGGGGTTAGGGGCGGGGGAGACCCAGTACTTC.

This chain uses TRBV5-6 with TRBJ2-1; 7 bases align to TRBD2. Germline lookup yields CDR1 SGHDT and CDR2 YYEEEE. The CDR3 sequence is 15 residues long. With 4 bases clipped from V and 5 bases from J, the junction kept 9 bases outside the gene matches. The chain's CDR3 is CASSPGLVRNNEQFF. Here the CDR3 DNA reads TGTGCCAGCAGCCCTGGACTAGTACGAAACAATGAGCAGTTCTTC.

The rearrangement uses TRBV30 and TRBJ1-5; 9 bases match TRBD1. Trimming removed 1 base from V and 3 bases from J; junction bases left unmatched: 7. The CDR3 runs 16 residues. Germline CDR1 and CDR2: GTSNPN and SVGIG (reference sequence). The DNA for the CDR3 is TGTGCCTGGAGTGACCTCGACAGGGGGAACAATCAGCCCCAGCATTTT. Translation gives CAWSDLDRGNNQPQHF.

Remarks on this clone: A junction boundary mismatches the germline segment, possibly from a read error. This chain uses TRBV10-3 with TRBJ1-3; 8 nucleotides match TRBD1. Germline values: CDR1 ENHRY, CDR2 SYGVKD. The CDR3 consists of 16 residues. CDR3 residues: CGISALDRDSGNTIYF. The CDR3 bases are TGTGGCATCAGTGCCCTGGACAGGGACTCTGGAAACACCATATATTTT.

The chain has TRBV7-8 and TRBJ2-7; 7 positions match TRBD1. Germline V lookup: CDR1 SGHVS, CDR2 FQNEAQ. The V gene end was trimmed by 6 bases and the J gene end by 1 base; junction bases not matched to a gene: 3. CDR3 length: 13 residues. The CDR3 spells CASRGDSSYEQYF. CDR3 DNA: TGTGCCAGCAGAGGGGACAGTTCCTACGAGCAGTACTTC.

This sequence joins TRBV13 and TRBJ2-5; D unclear. The V gene lost 4 bases and the J gene lost 3 bases, with 6 bases spanning the gap. The CDR3 extends over 12 amino acids. CDR1 and CDR2 (germline): PRHDT, FYEKMQ (reference sequence). In DNA form, the CDR3 reads TGTGCCAGCAGCTCCCTTAAAGAGACCCAGTACTTC. Translated, it gives CASSSLKETQYF. The variable domain in full, completed from reference TRBV13 and TRBJ2-5, reads AAGVIQSPRHLIKEKRETATLKCYPIPRHDTVYWYQQGPGQDPQFLISFYEKMQSDKGSIPDRFSAQQFSDYHSELNMSSLELGDSALYFCASSSLKETQYFGPGTRLLVL.

This chain connects TRBV28 to TRBJ2-7, with 8 bases matching TRBD2. The V gene's germline CDR1 is MDHEN and CDR2 SYDVKM. This CDR3 has 14 residues. J gave up 7 bases and V 9 bases, and 14 bases lay outside the gene matches. CDR3 in DNA: TGTGCCAGTAGACCCCCGGGAGGGCCATGGGAGCAGTACTTC. This gives the protein CASRPPGGPWEQYF.

The chain carries TRBV7-9 and TRBJ2-5; a weak D match, TRBD2 (5 bases). The CDR3 length is 14 residues. V was shortened by 1 base and J by 5 bases, with 11 bases between the two germline ends. CDR1 and CDR2 (germline): SEHNR, FQNEAQ (reference sequence). The CDR3 DNA sequence: TGTGCCAGCAGCTTAGAACTAGAGGAGGAGACCCAGTACTTC. Protein sequence: CASSLELEEETQYF.

The chain recombines TRBV29-1 with TRBJ1-1; D is ambiguous. Looked up from germline, CDR1 is SQVTM and CDR2 is ANQGSEA. Deletions cut 4 bases from V and 11 bases from J, with 11 bases between. This CDR3 spans 10 amino acids. CDR3: CSVVRVDAFF. The CDR3 coding sequence is TGCAGCGTTGTTCGGGTCGATGCTTTCTTT.